These 21 T cell receptor beta chains were sequenced from one sample in a study of T cell changes during pregnancy in multiple sclerosis. Using immunoSEQ multiplex PCR, the repertoire was profiled, and TCRdb retains in-frame clones only, with some absent. The sample has about 93,000 clones; more than 85% are singletons. The sample in question was peripheral blood, obtained before pregnancy. These receptors all stem from a female donor with multiple sclerosis, enrolled in a pregnancy study.

The genes are TRBV4-1 and TRBJ2-7, with TRBD2 identical over 8 bases. V was clipped by 0 bases and J by 3 bases; unmatched bases: 7. This CDR3 spans 16 amino acids. Germline V gives CDR1 MGHRA, CDR2 YSYEKL. DNA for the CDR3: TGCGCCAGCAGCCAAGAACCGGGACTAGGATTCTACGAGCAGTACTTC. Its protein product is CASSQEPGLGFYEQYF.

Of note for this clone: Its ends do not fully match the called genes, so a read error is possible. The chain uses TRBV6-1 and TRBJ2-3, with D possibly matching TRBD1 (5 bases). Germline V gene lookup returns CDR1 MNHNS and CDR2 SASEGT. This CDR3 region has 14 residues. In nucleotides, the CDR3 is TGTGCCAGCAGTGAGTCAGGGAACACAAATACGCAGTATTTT. This encodes CASSESGNTNTQYF.

This chain joins TRBV19 and TRBJ1-4; D is unresolved. This CDR3 has 15 residues. The germline CDR1 and CDR2 sequences are LNHDA and SQIVND (reference sequence). V lost 7 bases and J 0 bases, leaving 12 bases between the germline ends. CDR3 in amino acids: CASKKSAPTNEKLFF. CDR3 nucleotide sequence: TGTGCCAGTAAAAAATCAGCGCCAACTAATGAAAAACTGTTTTTT.

The rearrangement joins TRBV11-2 to TRBJ1-5; tentatively, D is TRBD1 (5 bases). The CDR3 has 15 amino acids. Per the germline V gene, CDR1 is SGHAT and CDR2 is FQNNGV. Trimming took off 4 bases at V and 2 bases at J, with 12 bases between the two ends. For the CDR3, the DNA is TGTGCCAGCAGCTCCGGACAATCCGGCAATCAGCCCCAGCATTTT. This translates into CASSSGQSGNQPQHF.

This chain connects TRBV4-1 to TRBJ2-1; D might be TRBD2 (7 bases). CDR1 and CDR2 (germline): MGHRA, YSYEKL. Trimming cost V 0 bases and J 7 bases, with 16 bases left between them. The CDR3 runs to 16 residues. The DNA for the CDR3 is TGCGCCAGCAGCCAAGAAGGGAGGGGGGGCCGGAATGAGCAGTTCTTC. Its protein is CASSQEGRGGRNEQFF.

The rearrangement joins TRBV2 to TRBJ1-6, with 11 bases matching TRBD1. The CDR3 spans 16 residues. With V trimmed by 8 bases and J by 8 bases, 11 bases remained unmatched. Germline lookup yields CDR1 SNHLY and CDR2 FYNNEI. The CDR3 here is CASGGQGASRHSPLHF. In DNA, the CDR3 is TGTGCCAGCGGAGGACAGGGGGCAAGTAGGCATTCACCCCTCCACTTT.

The rearrangement links TRBV5-1 to TRBJ1-4; 7 positions match TRBD1. With 4 bases clipped from V and 3 bases from J, the junction kept 15 bases outside the gene matches. The CDR3 covers 18 residues. CDR1 is SGHRS, CDR2 YFSETQ, per germline. This CDR3 is CASSRSGTAPGANEKLFF. Written as DNA, the CDR3 is TGCGCCAGCAGCAGGTCCGGGACAGCCCCTGGGGCTAATGAAAAACTGTTTTTT.

This rearrangement joins TRBV6-5 to TRBJ1-1; 8 positions agree with TRBD1. Germline V gene data show CDR1 as MNHEY and CDR2 as SVGAGI. Losses at the gene ends were 2 bases for V and 1 base for J; bases not matched to a gene: 0. The CDR3 contains 14 residues. The CDR3 here is CASSYTGGNTEAFF. CDR3 DNA: TGTGCCAGCAGTTACACAGGGGGGAACACTGAAGCTTTCTTT.

This clone was detected once. The CDR3 nucleotides read TGTGCCAGTAGTATGTTGACAGGGGGAAGTCAGCCCCAGCATTTT. Protein sequence: CASSMLTGGSQPQHF. The gene calls are TRBV19 and TRBJ1-5; 9 positions agree with TRBD1. V was pared by 3 bases and J by 6 bases, with 6 bases of the junction left unmatched. Germline assignment: CDR1 LNHDA and CDR2 SQIVND (reference sequence). There are 15 residues in the CDR3.

The chain employs TRBV6-5 and TRBJ2-2; 8 bases map to TRBD2. Germline assignment: CDR1 MNHEY and CDR2 SVGAGI. This CDR3 region has 15 residues. The V segment lost 6 bases and the J segment 5 bases; nucleotides outside the gene matches: 8. CDR3 residues: CASRFGRALTGELFF. The CDR3 nucleotides read TGTGCCAGCAGATTCGGGAGGGCCTTGACCGGGGAGCTGTTTTTT.

This clone was detected once. The DNA of the CDR3 is TGTGCCAGCAGTTTAACGGTCACTAGCGGGAGGGTAGGCGAGCAGTACTTC. It encodes CASSLTVTSGRVGEQYF. This chain connects TRBV27 to TRBJ2-7; 13 nucleotides agree with TRBD2. V gave up 2 bases and J gave up 6 bases; unmatched junction bases: 10. This CDR3 is built from 17 residues. Germline V lookup: CDR1 MNHEY, CDR2 SMNVEV (reference sequence).

The CDR3 bases are TGCAGCGTTGAGGTCGGGATTAACACTGAAGCTTTCTTT. Its protein product is CSVEVGINTEAFF. The V call is TRBV29-1, the J call TRBJ1-1, with D hard to call. Germline V gives CDR1 SQVTM, CDR2 ANQGSEA. CDR3 length: 13 residues. V lost 3 bases, J lost 2 bases, and 10 bases lay in between.

In this sample, this clone turned up a few times. The rearrangement uses TRBV6-1 and TRBJ1-1, with 8 bases identical to TRBD1. CDR1 and CDR2 (germline): MNHNS, SASEGT. After removal of 3 bases from V and 4 bases from J, the junction contained 4 bases not matched to a gene. The CDR3 length is 14 residues. The CDR3 DNA reads TGTGCCAGCAGTGAGGACAGGGATGTCACTGAAGCTTTCTTT. Translation: CASSEDRDVTEAFF.

The V gene is TRBV9, the J gene TRBJ2-1; 9 positions match TRBD2. The germline CDR1 and CDR2 sequences are SGDLS and YYNGEE. The CDR3 is 17 amino acids. J lost 7 bases, V lost 0 bases, and 11 bases had no gene match. As DNA, the CDR3 is TGTGCCAGCAGCGTAGTCAGAGGGGCGGGAGGGCCTAATGAGCAGTTCTTC. Translated: CASSVVRGAGGPNEQFF.

V and J are TRBV5-1 and TRBJ1-1; tentative D call: TRBD1 (6 bases). The CDR3 has 14 residues. V lost 4 bases, J lost 8 bases, and 18 bases lay in between. From germline, CDR1 is SGHRS and CDR2 YFSETQ. CDR3 in amino acids: CASSPPTGQEEAFF. CDR3 bases: TGCGCCAGCAGCCCCCCTACGGGACAAGAAGAAGCTTTCTTT. Supplemented by reference TRBV5-1 and TRBJ1-1, the full variable domain reads KAGVTQTPRYLIKTRGQQVTLSCSPISGHRSVSWYQQTPGQGLQFLFEYFSETQRNKGNFPGRFSGRQFSNSRSEMNVSTLELGDSALYLCASSPPTGQEEAFFGQGTRLTVV.

This rearrangement joins TRBV29-1 to TRBJ2-5; TRBD2 matches 8 bases. The germline V gene encodes CDR1 SQVTM and CDR2 ANQGSEA. The junction had 4 bases not matched to a gene; V was cut back by 6 bases and J by 4 bases. The CDR3 has 12 residues. This CDR3 is CSVYGGGETQYF. Written as DNA, the CDR3 is TGCAGCGTCTACGGGGGGGGAGAGACCCAGTACTTC. The full variable domain, rest sourced from reference TRBV29-1 and TRBJ2-5, is SAVISQKPSRDICQRGTSLTIQCQVDSQVTMMFWYRQQPGQSLTLIATANQGSEATYESGFVIDKFPISRPNLTFSTLTVSNMSPEDSSIYLCSVYGGGETQYFGPGTRLLVL.

This clone was found once. The chain employs TRBV6-6 and TRBJ2-5, with TRBD1 matching 8 bases. Germline CDR1 reads MNHNY; CDR2 reads SVGAGI (reference sequence). The CDR3 totals 16 residues. The V segment lost 4 bases and the J segment 5 bases; nucleotides outside the gene matches: 12. The CDR3 sequence: CASSLRPQGAGETQYF. CDR3 nucleotides: TGTGCCAGCAGTTTACGCCCGCAGGGGGCCGGGGAGACCCAGTACTTC.

The gene calls are TRBV19 and TRBJ2-7, with 8 bases that match TRBD1. J was trimmed by 0 bases and V by 3 bases; bases with no gene match: 1. The CDR3 consists of 14 residues. Germline V lookup: CDR1 LNHDA, CDR2 SQIVND (reference sequence). The CDR3 DNA follows: TGTGCCAGTAGTATGACAGGGGTCTCCTACGAGCAGTACTTC. Amino acids: CASSMTGVSYEQYF.

The V gene is TRBV5-1, the J gene TRBJ2-3; the match to TRBD2 covers 7 bases. CDR1 is SGHRS, CDR2 YFSETQ, per germline. The CDR3 has 14 amino acids. Trimming took 4 bases from V and 2 from J; bases not matched to a gene: 4. The CDR3 region is CASSEGGVTDTQYF. CDR3 nucleotide sequence: TGCGCCAGCAGCGAGGGAGGGGTCACAGATACGCAGTATTTT.

The rearrangement uses TRBV19 and TRBJ2-1; a possible D gene is TRBD2 (5 bases). This CDR3 region has 15 residues. From germline, CDR1 is LNHDA and CDR2 SQIVND (reference sequence). V shed 4 bases and J shed 1 base, with 11 bases lying between them. The CDR3 nucleotides are TGTGCCAGTAGTACAACTAGTTGGTCCTACAATGAGCAGTTCTTC. Translation: CASSTTSWSYNEQFF.

This chain connects TRBV7-7 to TRBJ2-7, with D hard to call. CDR1 and CDR2 from the germline V gene are SSHAT and FNYEAQ (reference sequence). CDR3 size: 14 residues. V was clipped by 5 bases and J by 1 base, with 12 bases between them. The chain's CDR3 is CASSPEPGSYEQYF. The CDR3 DNA reads as TGTGCCAGCAGCCCAGAACCCGGGTCCTACGAGCAGTACTTC.